What follows are 31 T cell receptor beta chains derived from one specimen sequenced in a study of shared clonotypes between healthy human individuals. Sequencing was performed with immunoSEQ multiplex PCR; in TCRdb, only in-frame clones are kept and a portion is missing. The sample lists 2 million to 2.5 million clones, approximately 93% occurring once. Sequencing was carried out using naive CD4+ T cells from PBMCs. The subset was: CD45RA+ positively selected. The receptor set was obtained from a man aged 18 to 30 in good health. Some clones in this sample may be carry-over from other donors' samples.

The gene calls are TRBV5-1 and TRBJ2-2, with 14 positions matching TRBD2. This CDR3 has 21 amino acids. V gave up 4 bases and J gave up 4 bases; unmatched junction bases: 18. The germline V gene has CDR1 SGHRS and CDR2 YFSETQ. CDR3 amino acids: CASSGYTWGTSGSRTTGELFF. The DNA of the CDR3 is TGCGCCAGCAGCGGGTACACTTGGGGGACTAGCGGGAGCAGGACCACCGGGGAGCTGTTTTTT.

The rearrangement joins TRBV29-1 to TRBJ2-5, with D possibly TRBD2 on 5 matching bases. The germline V gene encodes CDR1 SQVTM and CDR2 ANQGSEA. V shed 7 bases and J shed 1 base, with 10 bases lying between them. CDR3 length: 12 residues. CDR3 protein: CSGVEGQETQYF. In DNA form, the CDR3 reads TGCAGCGGGGTAGAGGGCCAAGAGACCCAGTACTTC.

This rearrangement joins TRBV4-1 to TRBJ1-5; the D is unclear. This CDR3 contains 16 residues. V lost 0 bases, J lost 2 bases, and 11 bases lay in between. Germline V lookup: CDR1 MGHRA, CDR2 YSYEKL. The CDR3 loop reads CASSQEEGLGNQPQHF. The DNA of the CDR3 is TGCGCCAGCAGCCAAGAGGAGGGTTTGGGCAATCAGCCCCAGCATTTT.

V is TRBV5-1 and J is TRBJ2-7; the match to TRBD1 covers 8 bases. The CDR3 is 14 amino acids. Germline V lookup: CDR1 SGHRS, CDR2 YFSETQ. The V segment lost 4 bases and the J segment 4 bases; nucleotides outside the gene matches: 7. Written as DNA, the CDR3 is TGCGCCAGCAGCGGGATCGGGACAGGATACGAGCAGTACTTC. It yields the protein CASSGIGTGYEQYF.

This clone has a handful of counts. The chain is built from TRBV2 and TRBJ2-2; D call uncertain. Germline V lookup: CDR1 SNHLY, CDR2 FYNNEI. V was trimmed by 7 bases and J by 6 bases, leaving 0 bases between them. The CDR3 consists of 9 residues. CDR3 loop: CASTGELFF. CDR3 DNA sequence: TGTGCCAGCACCGGGGAGCTGTTTTTT.

The V gene is TRBV19, the J gene TRBJ2-2; 8 bases align to TRBD1. In germline, CDR1 is LNHDA, CDR2 SQIVND (reference sequence). The CDR3 sequence is 16 residues long. V was pared by 7 bases and J by 2 bases, with 9 bases of the junction left unmatched. The CDR3 nucleotides read TGTGCCAGTATGGGGACAGGAACCCCCAACACCGGGGAGCTGTTTTTT. Translation gives CASMGTGTPNTGELFF.

This chain links TRBV18 with TRBJ1-3; no reliable D call. There are 16 residues in the CDR3. Trimming stripped 0 bases from V and 0 bases from J, with 9 bases between. Germline lookup yields CDR1 KGHSH and CDR2 LQKENI. The CDR3 DNA follows: TGTGCCAGCTCACCACCCGCGGCGAACTCTGGAAACACCATATATTTT. Its protein product is CASSPPAANSGNTIYF.

The chain carries TRBV11-2 and TRBJ2-5, with TRBD2 matching over 10 bases. Germline V gene lookup returns CDR1 SGHAT and CDR2 FQNNGV. The junction had 14 bases not matched to a gene; V was cut back by 4 bases and J by 6 bases. This CDR3 is built from 17 residues. CDR3 in DNA: TGTGCCAGCAGCTCGCCCCCAGAGCGGGAGGGCCTGAAGACCCAGTACTTC. This gives the protein CASSSPPEREGLKTQYF.

The rearrangement links TRBV4-3 to TRBJ1-5, with D possibly TRBD1 on 5 matching bases. The germline CDR1 and CDR2 sequences are LGHNA and YSLEER. The CDR3 loop spans 15 amino acids. Trimming removed 0 bases at V and 6 bases at J, with 12 bases between. In DNA, the CDR3 is TGCGCCAGCAGCCAAGATTTGGGGGGGTCTCAGCCCCAGCATTTT. Amino acids: CASSQDLGGSQPQHF.

The chain uses TRBV4-3 and TRBJ1-2; TRBD1 matches 10 bases. Germline CDR1 is LGHNA and CDR2 is YSLEER. This CDR3 is 14 amino acids long. The J segment lost 5 bases and the V segment lost 4 bases, leaving 4 bases of the junction unmatched. CDR3 in DNA: TGCGCCAGCAGCCGAGGGACAGGGGAATATGGCTACACCTTC. Protein: CASSRGTGEYGYTF.

The gene calls are TRBV18 and TRBJ2-3, with D perhaps matching TRBD2 (6 bases). The CDR3 runs to 15 residues. CDR1 is KGHSH, CDR2 LQKENI, per germline. V was trimmed by 8 bases and J by 2 bases, leaving 17 bases between them. The CDR3 loop is CASTPRDFSTDTQYF. For the CDR3, the DNA is TGTGCCAGCACGCCCCGGGACTTTTCCACAGATACGCAGTATTTT.

The rearrangement joins TRBV5-1 to TRBJ1-2, with D hard to call. Looked up from germline, CDR1 is SGHRS and CDR2 is YFSETQ. V was pared by 0 bases and J by 4 bases, with 10 bases between. The CDR3 sequence is 14 residues long. DNA of the CDR3: TGCGCCAGCAGCTTGGAGCGGGGTGGCTATGGCTACACCTTC. Amino acid sequence: CASSLERGGYGYTF.

This clone has only a few counts. The chain has TRBV19 and TRBJ1-5; maybe TRBD1 (5 bases). The CDR3 loop spans 13 amino acids. V was shortened by 6 bases and J by 3 bases, with 9 bases between the two germline ends. Germline V lookup: CDR1 LNHDA, CDR2 SQIVND (reference sequence). The DNA of the CDR3 is TGTGCCAGTAGGGACACCGTCAATCAGCCCCAGCATTTT. It is translated as CASRDTVNQPQHF.

The chain has TRBV7-4 and TRBJ2-7; D is undetermined. The ends were cut back, 7 bases at V and 3 bases at J, with 16 bases in the middle. Germline V lookup: CDR1 SGHVT, CDR2 SQSDAQ. This CDR3 has 14 residues. CDR3 region: CASIQARAIYEQYF. In nucleotides, the CDR3 is TGTGCCAGCATTCAGGCCCGGGCCATCTACGAGCAGTACTTC. Based on the CDR3 plus reference TRBV7-4 and TRBJ2-7, the full variable domain is GAGVSQSPRYKVAKRGRDVALRCDSISGHVTLYWYRQTLGQGSEVLTYSQSDAQRDKSGRPSGRFSAERPERSVSTLKIQRTEQGDSAVYLCASIQARAIYEQYFGPGTRLTVT.

CDR3 nucleotides: TGCGCCAGCAGCTTGGCCGGTCAGGGTATGGGAGAGACCCAGTACTTC. Translating gives CASSLAGQGMGETQYF. The V and J genes are TRBV5-1 and TRBJ2-5; a weak D match, TRBD1 (5 bases). Germline CDR1 and CDR2: SGHRS and YFSETQ. The V end was cut by 0 bases, the J end by 4 bases, with 16 bases between. CDR3 size: 16 residues.

V and J are TRBV6-5 and TRBJ2-7, with 10 bases identical to TRBD1. Germline values: CDR1 MNHEY, CDR2 SVGAGI. The CDR3 has 15 residues. V gave up 5 bases and J gave up 1 base; unmatched junction bases: 5. This CDR3 reads CASSQTGGNSYEQYF. The DNA for the CDR3 is TGTGCCAGCAGTCAGACAGGGGGCAATTCCTACGAGCAGTACTTC.

This chain joins TRBV9 and TRBJ2-2; D is possibly TRBD1 or TRBD2 (5 bases each). The CDR3 length is 16 residues. Germline CDR1 and CDR2: SGDLS and YYNGEE. Trimming stripped 0 bases from V and 4 bases from J, with 13 bases between. CDR3 in DNA: TGTGCCAGCAGCGTAGACGGGACCTCTAGCACCGGGGAGCTGTTTTTT. It encodes CASSVDGTSSTGELFF.

In its sample, this clone was seen once. The CDR3: CASSQEDRVVYGYTF. The CDR3 bases are TGCGCCAGCAGCCAAGAGGACAGGGTTGTTTATGGCTACACCTTC. This rearrangement joins TRBV4-1 to TRBJ1-2; 8 bases align to TRBD1. Trimming removed 0 bases from V and 5 bases from J; junction bases left unmatched: 5. The CDR3 contains 15 residues. Germline V gene sequence: CDR1 MGHRA, CDR2 YSYEKL.

The rearrangement links TRBV7-9 to TRBJ1-4; D gene uncertain. Trimming removed 5 bases from V and 1 base from J, with 20 bases in between. CDR3 size: 18 residues. Germline CDR1 and CDR2: SEHNR and FQNEAQ (reference sequence). CDR3 residues: CASSLFGPATVTNEKLFF. DNA of the CDR3: TGTGCCAGCAGCCTATTTGGGCCGGCGACTGTAACTAATGAAAAACTGTTTTTT.

This chain connects TRBV18 to TRBJ1-2; D unclear. Trimming left V 0 bases short and J 0 bases short, with 11 bases between. The CDR3 contains 16 residues. Germline-derived CDR1 and CDR2 are KGHSH and LQKENI. CDR3 loop: CASSPPSRGANYGYTF. The CDR3 DNA sequence: TGTGCCAGCTCACCACCCTCCCGGGGAGCTAACTATGGCTACACCTTC.

On this clone: The sample carries other DNA sequences with the same CDR3. The chain joins TRBV19 to TRBJ2-5; D is unclear. The germline gives CDR1 LNHDA, CDR2 SQIVND (reference sequence). The V and J ends lost 8 bases and 4 bases respectively, with 5 bases between them. The CDR3 totals 10 residues. CDR3 protein: CASGRETQYF. CDR3 in DNA: TGTGCCAGTGGCCGAGAGACCCAGTACTTC.

This chain links TRBV28 with TRBJ2-7; 15 positions match TRBD2. Per the germline V gene, CDR1 is MDHEN and CDR2 is SYDVKM. The length of the CDR3 is 15 residues. Trimming removed 7 bases from V and 6 bases from J; junction bases left unmatched: 7. CDR3 amino acids: CASKGLAGGRLEQYF. The CDR3 bases are TGTGCCAGCAAGGGACTAGCGGGAGGCCGCCTCGAGCAGTACTTC. Drawing the rest from reference TRBV28 and TRBJ2-7, the complete variable domain is DVKVTQSSRYLVKRTGEKVFLECVQDMDHENMFWYRQDPGLGLRLIYFSYDVKMKEKGDIPEGYSVSREKKERFSLILESASTNQTSMYLCASKGLAGGRLEQYFGPGTRLTVT.

The chain couples TRBV2 to TRBJ1-5; no reliable D call. Germline V gene sequence: CDR1 SNHLY, CDR2 FYNNEI. CDR3 length equals 13 residues. V was cut by 4 bases and J by 5 bases, with 9 bases left in between. The CDR3 sequence: CASSADGYQPQHF. In DNA, the CDR3 is TGTGCCAGCAGTGCAGATGGGTATCAGCCCCAGCATTTT.

V and J are TRBV6-5 and TRBJ2-7; 10 nucleotides line up with TRBD2. The CDR3 runs to 15 residues. V lost 0 bases and J lost 4; bases outside the gene matches: 3. Per germline, CDR1 MNHEY and CDR2 SVGAGI. CDR3 coding DNA: TGTGCCAGCAGTTACTCGAAGGGACTAGCGTACGAGCAGTACTTC. It translates to CASSYSKGLAYEQYF.

V is TRBV29-1 and J is TRBJ1-3; D is perhaps TRBD1 (5 bases). V lost 3 bases and J 4 bases, leaving 16 bases between the germline ends. This CDR3 spans 15 amino acids. The V gene's germline CDR1 is SQVTM and CDR2 ANQGSEA. The CDR3 loop reads CSVESRGSSGNTIYF. CDR3 DNA: TGCAGCGTTGAGTCTAGGGGTTCGTCCGGAAACACCATATATTTT.

V usage is TRBV4-2 and J usage is TRBJ2-7, with 9 bases that match TRBD1. The V and J ends lost 6 bases and 6 bases, in that order; junction bases with no gene match: 9. This CDR3 comprises 14 residues. Germline V lookup: CDR1 LGHNA, CDR2 YNFKEQ. The CDR3: CASSPGTGPVEQYF. DNA for the CDR3: TGTGCCAGCAGTCCCGGGACAGGGCCCGTCGAGCAGTACTTC.

The CDR3, as DNA: TGTGCCAGTAGTGGCCCAAGGGGATTGACTGAAGCTTTCTTT. Amino acid sequence: CASSGPRGLTEAFF. The chain carries TRBV19 and TRBJ1-1; TRBD1 is a possible D gene (5 bases). Looked up from germline, CDR1 is LNHDA and CDR2 is SQIVND (reference sequence). This CDR3 has 14 amino acids. Trimming removed 5 bases at V and 5 bases at J, with 15 bases between.

The gene calls are TRBV5-4 and TRBJ2-7, with D tentatively TRBD1 (6 bases). Germline values: CDR1 SGHNT, CDR2 YYREEE (reference sequence). Trimming cost V 5 bases and J 3 bases, with 12 bases left between them. This CDR3 spans 13 amino acids. The DNA of the CDR3 is TGTGCCAGCAGACTCGGACAGCGCTACGAGCAGTACTTC. Encoded protein: CASRLGQRYEQYF.

A note on this clone: This sample also contains other DNA sequences that code for the same CDR3. The chain carries TRBV20-1 and TRBJ1-4, with D unresolved. There are 10 residues in the CDR3. Germline CDR1 DFQATT, CDR2 SNEGSKA (reference sequence). Trimming took off 2 bases at V and 8 bases at J, with 3 bases between the two ends. CDR3 amino acids: CSARREKLFF. For the CDR3, the DNA is TGCAGTGCTAGACGGGAAAAACTGTTTTTT.

The chain joins TRBV4-1 to TRBJ1-1; TRBD1 is a possible D gene (5 bases). The CDR3 consists of 15 residues. V lost 4 bases, J lost 0 bases, and 12 bases lay in between. CDR1 and CDR2 (germline): MGHRA, YSYEKL. CDR3 amino acids: CASSRGGGVNTEAFF. The CDR3 nucleotides are TGCGCCAGCAGCCGGGGAGGAGGGGTGAACACTGAAGCTTTCTTT.

The V gene is TRBV15, the J gene TRBJ1-4; D is ambiguous. This CDR3 is 15 amino acids long. The germline CDR1 and CDR2 sequences are LNHNV and YYDKDF (reference sequence). Trimming left V 2 bases short and J 4 bases short, with 11 bases between. CDR3 region: CATSRLADLNEKLFF. In DNA form, the CDR3 reads TGTGCCACCAGCAGACTTGCCGACCTTAATGAAAAACTGTTTTTT. Based on the CDR3 plus reference TRBV15 and TRBJ1-4, the full variable domain is DAMVIQNPRYQVTQFGKPVTLSCSQTLNHNVMYWYQQKSSQAPKLLFHYYDKDFNNEADTPDNFQSRRPNTSFCFLDIRSPGLGDTAMYLCATSRLADLNEKLFFGSGTQLSVL.